Presented here are 25 T cell receptor beta chains from one specimen sequenced in a study of OX40 agonist ivuxolimab in advanced cancers. Repertoires were generated with immunoSEQ multiplex PCR, while TCRdb's copy carries only in-frame clones and drops some. The profile shows about 100,000 clones, approximately 90% of them singletons. Source: CD4+ or CD8+ T cells sorted from blood, taken in a trial of the OX40 agonist ivuxolimab. The receptors come from an adult with an advanced solid tumor such as melanoma, head and neck, liver or kidney cancer.

The chain combines TRBV30 with TRBJ2-5; TRBD1 is a possible D gene (6 bases). The CDR3 length is 13 residues. Germline-derived CDR1 and CDR2 are GTSNPN and SVGIG (reference sequence). V was cut by 1 base and J by 5 bases, with 11 bases left in between. CDR3 residues: CAWSAVGAETQYF. The CDR3 bases are TGTGCCTGGAGTGCAGTGGGGGCTGAGACCCAGTACTTC.

V usage is TRBV27 and J usage is TRBJ2-7, with 9 positions matching TRBD1. Trimming took 5 bases from V and 3 from J; bases not matched to a gene: 11. In germline, CDR1 is MNHEY, CDR2 SMNVEV (reference sequence). CDR3 size: 16 residues. Written as DNA, the CDR3 is TGTGCCAGCAGTCCCCGGCGGGACAGGGCTCTCTACGAGCAGTACTTC. This sequence encodes CASSPRRDRALYEQYF.

The rearrangement links TRBV29-1 to TRBJ2-7, with TRBD2 as a possible D gene (6 bases). The V end lost 3 bases, the J end lost 2 bases, and 14 bases lay between the germline ends. Germline V gene data show CDR1 as SQVTM and CDR2 as ANQGSEA. The CDR3 is made up of 14 amino acids. The CDR3 sequence: CSVDGVAGTYEQYF. DNA of the CDR3: TGCAGCGTTGACGGGGTGGCGGGGACCTACGAGCAGTACTTC.

The chain has TRBV5-1 and TRBJ2-7; the D gene is possibly TRBD1 (5 bases). Germline values: CDR1 SGHRS, CDR2 YFSETQ. The CDR3 sequence is 12 residues long. With 6 bases removed from V and 3 bases from J, the gap between germline ends came to 10 bases. The CDR3 nucleotides are TGCGCCAGCAAGGACAACTACTACGAGCAGTACTTC. Translating gives CASKDNYYEQYF.

The chain uses TRBV9 and TRBJ2-5; TRBD1 aligns across 7 bases. The J call may be faulty, since TRBJ2-7 better matches the DNA end. Germline V gene lookup returns CDR1 SGDLS and CDR2 YYNGEE. The CDR3 is 15 residues long. The CDR3 reads CASSVAWDSPYEQYF. CDR3 nucleotides: TGTGCCAGCAGCGTAGCTTGGGACAGTCCCTACGAGCAGTACTTC.

This chain uses TRBV5-1 with TRBJ2-3, with TRBD1 matching over 9 bases. Germline V CDR1 and CDR2: SGHRS, YFSETQ. The V segment lost 2 bases and the J segment 5 bases; nucleotides outside the gene matches: 9. The CDR3 length is 16 residues. CDR3 sequence (DNA): TGCGCCAGCAGCTTCCGGACAGGGGAGGTTTTAGATACGCAGTATTTT. Translated: CASSFRTGEVLDTQYF. Full variable domain (missing parts from reference TRBV5-1 and TRBJ2-3): KAGVTQTPRYLIKTRGQQVTLSCSPISGHRSVSWYQQTPGQGLQFLFEYFSETQRNKGNFPGRFSGRQFSNSRSEMNVSTLELGDSALYLCASSFRTGEVLDTQYFGPGTRLTVL.

The chain couples TRBV6-1 to TRBJ1-2; D possibly corresponds to TRBD1 (5 bases). Germline V gene data show CDR1 as MNHNS and CDR2 as SASEGT. Trimming removed 6 bases at V and 5 bases at J, with 16 bases between. The CDR3 covers 14 residues. CDR3 loop: CASSGGGSAYGYTF. The CDR3 nucleotides are TGTGCCAGCAGCGGGGGAGGCTCCGCGTATGGCTACACCTTC.

This clone was seen a single time. The rearrangement uses TRBV6-5 and TRBJ2-7, with 14 bases that match TRBD2. The CDR3 loop spans 15 amino acids. With 5 bases clipped from V and 7 bases from J, the junction kept 7 bases outside the gene matches. The germline V gene has CDR1 MNHEY and CDR2 SVGAGI. This chain's CDR3 is CASSQRTSGRSEQYF. DNA of the CDR3: TGTGCCAGCAGTCAACGGACTAGCGGGAGGAGTGAGCAGTACTTC.

This sequence joins TRBV5-4 and TRBJ2-5, with 9 bases aligning to TRBD2. This CDR3 is 16 amino acids long. Germline V lookup: CDR1 SGHNT, CDR2 YYREEE (reference sequence). V gave up 4 bases and J gave up 2 bases; unmatched junction bases: 9. CDR3 loop: CASSRGLAGGQETQYF. Here the CDR3 DNA reads TGTGCCAGCAGCAGAGGATTGGCGGGAGGGCAAGAGACCCAGTACTTC.

The chain combines TRBV2 with TRBJ2-7; 8 bases line up with TRBD1. The germline CDR1 and CDR2 sequences are SNHLY and FYNNEI. V dropped 6 bases and J dropped 3; count of bases not matched to a gene: 7. The CDR3 covers 14 residues. In DNA, the CDR3 is TGTGCCAGCAGAGACAGACAGGGGTTCTACGAGCAGTACTTC. This translates into CASRDRQGFYEQYF. Supplemented by reference TRBV2 and TRBJ2-7, the full variable domain reads EPEVTQTPSHQVTQMGQEVILRCVPISNHLYFYWYRQILGQKVEFLVSFYNNEISEKSEIFDDQFSVERPDGSNFTLKIRSTKLEDSAMYFCASRDRQGFYEQYFGPGTRLTVT.

This clone was seen just once. The chain's CDR3 is CASSRSSDSTDTQYF. The CDR3 DNA reads as TGCGCCAGCAGCCGCTCTAGCGACTCCACAGATACGCAGTATTTT. The gene calls are TRBV5-1 and TRBJ2-3, with a weak D call TRBD2 (6 bases). Trimming left V 4 bases short and J 2 bases short, with 14 bases between. CDR1 is SGHRS, CDR2 YFSETQ, per germline. This CDR3 comprises 15 residues.

This chain links TRBV7-9 with TRBJ2-7, with D possibly TRBD1 on 6 matching bases. V was trimmed by 5 bases and J by 5 bases, leaving 10 bases between them. Germline V gives CDR1 SEHNR, CDR2 FQNEAQ (reference sequence). The CDR3 covers 12 residues. The CDR3 nucleotides read TGTGCCAGCAGCCCAGCAGGGGACGAGCAGTACTTC. Protein product: CASSPAGDEQYF. Together with reference TRBV7-9 and TRBJ2-7, the CDR3 gives the full variable domain: DTGVSQNPRHKITKRGQNVTFRCDPISEHNRLYWYRQTLGQGPEFLTYFQNEAQLEKSRLLSDRFSAERPKGSFSTLEIQRTEQGDSAMYLCASSPAGDEQYFGPGTRLTVT.

This chain connects TRBV5-1 to TRBJ2-3, with TRBD2 identical over 10 bases. Per the germline V gene, CDR1 is SGHRS and CDR2 is YFSETQ. The CDR3 is made up of 14 amino acids. With V trimmed by 5 bases and J by 6 bases, 6 bases remained unmatched. CDR3 in amino acids: CASRSGGAADTQYF. The CDR3 nucleotides are TGCGCCAGCAGGAGCGGGGGGGCCGCGGATACGCAGTATTTT.

The chain employs TRBV19 and TRBJ2-1; 13 bases agree with TRBD2. Trimming removed 7 bases from V and 10 bases from J; junction bases left unmatched: 7. This CDR3 region has 14 residues. Germline-derived CDR1 and CDR2 are LNHDA and SQIVND (reference sequence). The CDR3 spells CASTTSGRAGEQFF. The CDR3 coding sequence is TGTGCCAGTACCACTAGCGGGAGGGCCGGGGAGCAGTTCTTC.

The chain joins TRBV30 to TRBJ2-1; D unresolved. The CDR3 extends over 11 amino acids. Trimming removed 5 bases from V and 10 bases from J, with 12 bases in between. CDR1 and CDR2 from the germline V gene are GTSNPN and SVGIG (reference sequence). The DNA of the CDR3 is TGTGCCTGGGGTCGTATAAAGGAGCAGTTCTTC. Amino acids: CAWGRIKEQFF. Variable domain in full (rest from reference TRBV30 and TRBJ2-1): SQTIHQWPATLVQPVGSPLSLECTVEGTSNPNLYWYRQAAGRGLQLLFYSVGIGQISSEVPQNLSASRPQDRQFILSSKKLLLSDSGFYLCAWGRIKEQFFGPGTRLTVL.

V gene TRBV9 combines with J gene TRBJ2-1; 9 positions agree with TRBD1. The germline gives CDR1 SGDLS, CDR2 YYNGEE. The CDR3 has 15 residues. The ends lost 0 bases at V and 7 bases at J; junction bases unmatched: 5. The CDR3 sequence: CASSVGGQGSNEQFF. CDR3 bases: TGTGCCAGCAGCGTAGGAGGACAGGGGAGTAATGAGCAGTTCTTC.

A note on this clone: The identical CDR3 is also encoded by other nucleotide sequences in the sample. The chain uses TRBV5-1 and TRBJ2-7, with D possibly matching TRBD2 (5 bases). Germline CDR1 SGHRS, CDR2 YFSETQ. The germline V and J ends were trimmed by 4 bases and 3 bases, with 8 bases remaining between them. This CDR3 has 12 residues. The CDR3 DNA reads as TGCGCCAGCAGCCCGGGGAACTACGAGCAGTACTTC. It translates to CASSPGNYEQYF.

The chain has TRBV2 and TRBJ1-5; 9 bases agree with TRBD1. The CDR3 length is 14 residues. J was trimmed by 4 bases and V by 6 bases; bases with no gene match: 4. Germline V lookup: CDR1 SNHLY, CDR2 FYNNEI. The CDR3 DNA reads TGTGCCAGCAGGCGCGGACAGGGGAATCAGCCCCAGCATTTT. Amino acids: CASRRGQGNQPQHF.

This clone showed up just once. The rearrangement joins TRBV6-6 to TRBJ1-2; no reliable D call. The CDR3 consists of 12 residues. V lost 2 bases and J 4 bases, leaving 5 bases between the germline ends. CDR1 MNHNY and CDR2 SVGAGI come from the germline V gene (reference sequence). CDR3 region: CASSYGSYGYTF. Written as DNA, the CDR3 is TGTGCCAGCAGTTACGGAAGCTATGGCTACACCTTC.

V and J are TRBV11-2 and TRBJ1-5, with 9 nucleotides matching TRBD1. Trimming took 0 bases from V and 9 from J; bases not matched to a gene: 6. The length of the CDR3 is 15 residues. CDR1 and CDR2 (germline): SGHAT, FQNNGV. The CDR3 sequence: CASSLDWDREGPQHF. DNA for the CDR3: TGTGCCAGCAGCTTAGACTGGGACAGGGAAGGGCCCCAGCATTTT.

The chain couples TRBV5-1 to TRBJ1-1, with D possibly matching TRBD1 (5 bases). The CDR3 loop spans 14 amino acids. V lost 4 bases and J lost 0, with 10 bases in between. Germline V gives CDR1 SGHRS, CDR2 YFSETQ. This CDR3 reads CASSELQVNTEAFF. The CDR3 region has the DNA TGCGCCAGCAGCGAGCTACAGGTGAACACTGAAGCTTTCTTT. The whole variable domain, filled in from reference TRBV5-1 and TRBJ1-1, reads KAGVTQTPRYLIKTRGQQVTLSCSPISGHRSVSWYQQTPGQGLQFLFEYFSETQRNKGNFPGRFSGRQFSNSRSEMNVSTLELGDSALYLCASSELQVNTEAFFGQGTRLTVV.

The V gene is TRBV7-8, the J gene TRBJ2-5; D may be TRBD1 (6 bases). Judging by the DNA end, TRBJ2-7 fits better; the J call may be wrong. This CDR3 has 15 residues. The germline V gene has CDR1 SGHVS and CDR2 FQNEAQ. The CDR3 nucleotides are TGTGCCAGCAGCTTACCGGACAGCGAGTCCTACGAGCAGTACTTC. Amino acids: CASSLPDSESYEQYF.

This sequence joins TRBV7-6 and TRBJ2-1; D not resolved. Germline V lookup: CDR1 SGHVS, CDR2 FNYEAQ. The CDR3 is made up of 14 amino acids. V was cut by 1 base and J by 6 bases, with 10 bases left in between. The CDR3 spells CASSLGNVGNEQFF. In DNA form, the CDR3 reads TGTGCCAGCAGCTTAGGAAATGTCGGCAATGAGCAGTTCTTC. Looking up the rest from reference TRBV7-6 and TRBJ2-1 gives the full variable domain: GAGVSQSPRYKVTKRGQDVALRCDPISGHVSLYWYRQALGQGPEFLTYFNYEAQQDKSGLPNDRFSAERPEGSISTLTIQRTEQRDSAMYRCASSLGNVGNEQFFGPGTRLTVL.

The rearrangement links TRBV11-3 to TRBJ2-1; D not resolved. The CDR3 loop spans 14 amino acids. The V and J ends lost 5 bases and 6 bases respectively, with 14 bases between them. CDR1 is SGHNT, CDR2 YENEEA, per germline. CDR3 residues: CASSPGPLGNEQFF. The CDR3 bases are TGTGCCAGCAGCCCAGGCCCGCTGGGCAATGAGCAGTTCTTC.

The chain is built from TRBV6-1 and TRBJ1-5, with 8 positions matching TRBD1. Trimming at V came to 1 base and at J to 4 bases, leaving 3 bases not matched to a gene. CDR1 is MNHNS, CDR2 SASEGT, per germline. This CDR3 region has 15 residues. The CDR3 here is CASSEGQGINQPQHF. CDR3 sequence (DNA): TGTGCCAGCAGTGAAGGACAGGGGATAAATCAGCCCCAGCATTTT.